These 12 T cell receptor beta chains were all obtained from the same sample, sequenced in a study of blood T cell repertoires in COVID-19 (TCRdb year 2020). Libraries came from the immunoSEQ multiplex PCR assay. TCRdb provides this immuneACCESS table in a form limited to in-frame rearrangements. Some clones are lacking; in checked studies, under half of them reflect an unresolved V gene, and why the rest are absent is not known. Counted in this sample were under 120,000 clones; under 75% of them appeared once. The ten largest clones represent about 6% of the sample. Source material: peripheral blood. The source of these receptors is a man at least 80 years old with acute or convalescent COVID-19.

This clone was found a few times. The J gene is TRBJ2-7, the V gene TRBV3-1 (or the pseudogene TRBV3-2); 8 bases align to TRBD2. The germline V gene encodes CDR1 LGHDT and CDR2 YNNKEL (reference sequence). The length of the CDR3 is 13 residues. V lost 5 bases, J lost 3 bases, and 3 bases stayed unmatched. CDR3 bases: TGTGCCAGCAGCGAAACTAGCGGCTACGAGCAGTACTTC. This codes for CASSETSGYEQYF.

The chain carries TRBV7-8 and TRBJ2-1; 14 bases fit TRBD2. The length of the CDR3 is 14 residues. V gave up 5 bases and J gave up 11 bases; unmatched junction bases: 5. CDR1 SGHVS and CDR2 FQNEAQ come from the germline V gene. The chain's CDR3 is CASSPGTSGRKQFF. CDR3 nucleotides: TGTGCCAGCAGCCCAGGGACTAGCGGGAGAAAGCAGTTCTTC.

This clone was observed a single time. The chain links TRBV9 to TRBJ2-1, with TRBD2 matching over 7 bases. From germline, CDR1 is SGDLS and CDR2 YYNGEE. The junction had 11 bases not matched to a gene; V was cut back by 0 bases and J by 8 bases. The CDR3 spans 16 residues. CDR3 sequence: CASSVAAGAVGDEQFF. CDR3 sequence (DNA): TGTGCCAGCAGCGTAGCTGCGGGAGCGGTGGGTGATGAGCAGTTCTTC.

The DNA of the CDR3 is TGTGCCAGCAGCTCGGGAATCCTCTACAATGAGCAGTTCTTC. Its translation is CASSSGILYNEQFF. The chain recombines TRBV4-2 with TRBJ2-1; D possibly corresponds to TRBD2 (5 bases). V was clipped by 5 bases and J by 3 bases, with 11 bases between them. Germline V gene sequence: CDR1 LGHNA, CDR2 YNFKEQ. The CDR3 totals 14 residues.

The rearrangement uses TRBV7-9 and TRBJ2-3; TRBD1 aligns across 7 bases. The CDR3 sequence is 18 residues long. CDR1 is SEHNR, CDR2 FQNEAQ, per germline (reference sequence). With V trimmed by 2 bases and J by 0 bases, 11 bases remained unmatched. The CDR3 protein is CASSLPAGGQASTDTQYF. As DNA, the CDR3 is TGTGCCAGCAGCTTACCGGCAGGGGGTCAGGCTAGCACAGATACGCAGTATTTT.

The chain links TRBV2 to TRBJ2-1, with 7 nucleotides matching TRBD2. This CDR3 is 19 amino acids long. Germline loops: CDR1 SNHLY, CDR2 FYNNEI. Germline trimming cut 0 bases from V and 0 bases from J; bases unmatched to any gene: 11. The CDR3 spells CASSEAVPGLLSSYNEQFF. In DNA form, the CDR3 reads TGTGCCAGCAGTGAAGCGGTTCCGGGACTACTAAGCTCCTACAATGAGCAGTTCTTC. Complete variable domain (other parts from reference TRBV2 and TRBJ2-1): EPEVTQTPSHQVTQMGQEVILRCVPISNHLYFYWYRQILGQKVEFLVSFYNNEISEKSEIFDDQFSVERPDGSNFTLKIRSTKLEDSAMYFCASSEAVPGLLSSYNEQFFGPGTRLTVL.

CDR3 region: CASRPTRRNTEAFF. In nucleotides, the CDR3 is TGTGCCAGCAGGCCAACTCGGAGGAACACTGAAGCTTTCTTT. J is TRBJ1-1 and V is TRBV28; D is ambiguous. Germline V gene sequence: CDR1 MDHEN, CDR2 SYDVKM. This CDR3 has 14 amino acids. V was cut by 6 bases and J by 1 base, with 12 bases left in between.

J is TRBJ2-3 and V is TRBV5-1; 12 bases match TRBD2. The germline V gene has CDR1 SGHRS and CDR2 YFSETQ. Unmatched junction bases numbered 5, after V lost 4 bases and J lost 2 bases. The CDR3 consists of 16 residues. This CDR3 reads CASSSGTSGFTDTQYF. CDR3 sequence (DNA): TGCGCCAGCAGCAGCGGGACTAGCGGGTTCACAGATACGCAGTATTTT.

The table lists this clone with a few counts. The chain employs TRBV5-6 and TRBJ1-5; D call uncertain. The germline gives CDR1 SGHDT, CDR2 YYEEEE. V lost 0 bases and J 0 bases, leaving 10 bases between the germline ends. The CDR3 is made up of 16 amino acids. CDR3: CASSLAEHYSNQPQHF. The DNA of the CDR3 is TGTGCCAGCAGCTTGGCCGAGCATTATAGCAATCAGCCCCAGCATTTT.

This clone was picked up a small number of times. The chain has TRBV5-4 and TRBJ2-1; 12 bases are shared with TRBD2. CDR1 is SGHNT and CDR2 is YYREEE in the germline V gene (reference sequence). CDR3 length equals 15 residues. V gave up 4 bases and J gave up 7 bases; unmatched junction bases: 6. Here the CDR3 DNA reads TGTGCCAGCAGCACGACTAGCGGGAGTTCAAATGAGCAGTTCTTC. As protein: CASSTTSGSSNEQFF.

J is TRBJ2-1 and V is TRBV6-6, with 11 nucleotides matching TRBD2. With V trimmed by 5 bases and J by 0 bases, 6 bases remained unmatched. Germline lookup yields CDR1 MNHNY and CDR2 SVGAGI (reference sequence). The CDR3 runs 17 residues. The CDR3 loop reads CASSHLGLAASYNEQFF. Here the CDR3 DNA reads TGTGCCAGCAGTCACCTGGGACTAGCGGCCTCCTACAATGAGCAGTTCTTC.

CDR3 protein: CSVSDAGGMAFF. DNA for the CDR3: TGCAGCGTCTCCGACGCCGGGGGTATGGCTTTCTTT. This chain connects TRBV29-1 to TRBJ1-1; TRBD1 is a possible D gene (5 bases). CDR3 size: 12 residues. V was trimmed by 6 bases and J by 11 bases, leaving 19 bases between them. CDR1 and CDR2 from the germline V gene are SQVTM and ANQGSEA.